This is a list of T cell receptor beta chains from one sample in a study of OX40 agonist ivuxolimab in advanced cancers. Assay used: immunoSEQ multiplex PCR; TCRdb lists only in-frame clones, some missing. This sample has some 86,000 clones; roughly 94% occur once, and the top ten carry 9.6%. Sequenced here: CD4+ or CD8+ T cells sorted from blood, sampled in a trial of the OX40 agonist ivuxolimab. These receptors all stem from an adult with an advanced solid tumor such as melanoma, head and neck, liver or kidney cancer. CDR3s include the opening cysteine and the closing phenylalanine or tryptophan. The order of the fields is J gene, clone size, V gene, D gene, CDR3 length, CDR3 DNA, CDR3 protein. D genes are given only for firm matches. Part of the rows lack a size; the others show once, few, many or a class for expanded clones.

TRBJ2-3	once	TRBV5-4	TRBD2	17	TGTGCCAGCAGCTTGGGGCTACTAGCGGGGGTATTGGATACGCAGTATTTT	CASSLGLLAGVLDTQYF
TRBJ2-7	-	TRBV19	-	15	TGTGCCAGTAGTATTTCAGGGGTTCGAGAGTACGAGCAGTACTTC	CASSISGVREYEQYF
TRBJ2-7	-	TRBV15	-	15	TGTGCCACCAGCAGAGATCGGGCAAAGACCTACGAGCAGTACTTC	CATSRDRAKTYEQYF
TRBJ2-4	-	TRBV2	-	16	TGTGCCAGCAGTGGGAGGGATCTACTAGCCAAAAACATTCAGTACTTC	CASSGRDLLAKNIQYF
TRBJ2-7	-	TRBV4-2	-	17	TGTGCCAGCAGCCTCGGGGGCACGGGATCCTCCTCCTACGAGCAGTACTTC	CASSLGGTGSSSYEQYF
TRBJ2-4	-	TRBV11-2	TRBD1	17	TGTGCCAGCAGCCCCCATACGACAGGGGGGGCCAAAAACATTCAGTACTTC	CASSPHTTGGAKNIQYF
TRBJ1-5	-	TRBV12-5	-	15	TGTGCTAGTGGTTTGGTGGGGCTCGGCAATCAGCCCCAGCATTTT	CASGLVGLGNQPQHF
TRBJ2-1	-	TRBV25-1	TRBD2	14	TGTGCCAGCAGCTCGCGGGGGGGCGGAAATGAGCAGTTCTTC	CASSSRGGGNEQFF
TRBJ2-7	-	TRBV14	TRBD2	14	TGTGCCAGCAGCCAAGGTGACCTACTAGCGGGAGAGTCCTTC	CASSQGDLLAGESF
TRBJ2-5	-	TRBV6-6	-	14	TGTGCCAGCAGTTACGGGACGAAAGGAGAGACCCAGTACTTC	CASSYGTKGETQYF
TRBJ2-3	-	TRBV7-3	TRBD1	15	TGTGCCAGCAGCTCCCGGACAGGGGACACAGATACGCAGTATTTT	CASSSRTGDTDTQYF
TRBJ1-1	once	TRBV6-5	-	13	TGTGCCAGTTCGGACTCCTGGAACACTGAAGCTTTCTTT	CASSDSWNTEAFF
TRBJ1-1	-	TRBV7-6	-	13	TGTGCCAGCAGCGAAGTTGGAGGAACTGAAGCTTTCTTT	CASSEVGGTEAFF
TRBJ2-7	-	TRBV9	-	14	TGTGCCAGCAGCGTAGGGGTAGGGGACTACGAGCAGTACTTC	CASSVGVGDYEQYF
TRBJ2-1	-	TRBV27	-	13	TGTGCCAGCAGTTCCGCTTTGTTAGATGAGCAGTTCTTC	CASSSALLDEQFF
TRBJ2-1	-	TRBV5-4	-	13	TGTGCCAGCAGCTTGGGGGGGTCCGGAGAGCAGTTCTTC	CASSLGGSGEQFF
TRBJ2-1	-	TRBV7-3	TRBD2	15	TGTGCCAGCAGCCCTAGCGGGGCCTCCTACAATGAGCAGTTCTTC	CASSPSGASYNEQFF
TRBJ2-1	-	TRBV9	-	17	TGTGCCAGCAGCCCAACTCTGGGTACAGGGACCAACAATGAGCAGTTCTTC	CASSPTLGTGTNNEQFF
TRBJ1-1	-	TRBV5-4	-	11	TGTGCCAGCAGCTTATACACTGAAGCTTTCTTT	CASSLYTEAFF
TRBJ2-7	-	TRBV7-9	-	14	TGTGCCAGCAGCTGGCGGGACAGTCCCTACGAGCAGTACTTC	CASSWRDSPYEQYF
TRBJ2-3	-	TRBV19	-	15	TGTGCCAGTAGTGCTTGGGGGGCTAGCACAGATACGCAGTATTTT	CASSAWGASTDTQYF
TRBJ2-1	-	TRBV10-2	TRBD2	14	TGCGCCAGCAGTAAAAGCGGGAGGCTTAATGAGCAGTTCTTC	CASSKSGRLNEQFF
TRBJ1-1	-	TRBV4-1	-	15	TGCGCCAGCAGCCAAGGCCATGAGGTGAACACTGAAGCTTTCTTT	CASSQGHEVNTEAFF
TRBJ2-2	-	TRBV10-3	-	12	TGTGCCATCAGTCCAGGGACCGGGGAGCTGTTTTTT	CAISPGTGELFF
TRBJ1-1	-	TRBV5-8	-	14	TGTGCCAGCAGCTTGGGGATAGGTGGTCTTGAAGCTTTCTTT	CASSLGIGGLEAFF
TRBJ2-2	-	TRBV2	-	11	TGTGCCACGTACACTGACGGGGAGCTGTTTTTT	CATYTDGELFF
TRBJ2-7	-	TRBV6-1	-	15	TGTGCCAGCGGGGCAGAAGGGGGGGGCAAGGGCGAGCAGTACTTC	CASGAEGGGKGEQYF
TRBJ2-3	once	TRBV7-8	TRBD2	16	TGTGCCAGCAGCTTAGTTCTAGCGGGGGGTATAGATACGCAGTATTTT	CASSLVLAGGIDTQYF
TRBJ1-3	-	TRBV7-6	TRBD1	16	TGTGCCAGCAGCCCCCGGGACAGCTACTCTGGAAACACCATATATTTT	CASSPRDSYSGNTIYF
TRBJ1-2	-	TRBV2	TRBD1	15	TGTGCCAGCAGTACTAACGGACAGGGGCTAACTGGCTACACCTTC	CASSTNGQGLTGYTF
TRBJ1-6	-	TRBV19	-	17	TGTGCCAGTAGTATAGGGTTCGAATCAGGGTCCAATTCACCCCTCCACTTT	CASSIGFESGSNSPLHF
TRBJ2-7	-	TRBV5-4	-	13	TGTGCCAGCAGCCGTGGACAGTACTACGAGCAGTACTTC	CASSRGQYYEQYF
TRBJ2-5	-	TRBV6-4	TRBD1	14	TGTGCCAGCGGAATACCGACAGGGTTGGAGACCCAGTACTTC	CASGIPTGLETQYF
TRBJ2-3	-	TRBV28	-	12	TGTGCCAGCAGTCTTCGGACAGATACGCAGTATTTT	CASSLRTDTQYF
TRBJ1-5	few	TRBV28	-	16	TGTGCCAGCAGTTTAGGGCTCGGAGATAGCAATCAGCCCCAGCATTTT	CASSLGLGDSNQPQHF
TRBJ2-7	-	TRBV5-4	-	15	TGTGCCAGCAGCTTGGGGCCGGGGGCTGGTGTCGAGCAGTACTTC	CASSLGPGAGVEQYF
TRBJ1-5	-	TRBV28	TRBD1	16	TGTGCCAGCAGTGGACAGGTCATCTATAGCAATCAGCCCCAGCATTTT	CASSGQVIYSNQPQHF
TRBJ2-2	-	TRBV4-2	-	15	TGTGCCAGCAGCCAACCCAGCGGCAACACCGGGGAGCTGTTTTTT	CASSQPSGNTGELFF
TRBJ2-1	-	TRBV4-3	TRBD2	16	TGCGCCAGCAGCCGGTCCGGGACTAGTATCTACAATGAGCAGTTCTTC	CASSRSGTSIYNEQFF
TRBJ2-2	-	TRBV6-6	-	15	TGTGCCAGCACCGACATAGGGTCACCCCTCGGGGAGCTGTTTTTT	CASTDIGSPLGELFF